Below are 32 T cell receptor beta chains sequenced from a single sample in a study of T cells expressing NK-cell markers (TCRdb year 2020). Library preparation was by 5' RACE. TCRdb names Illumina HiSeq 2000 as the instrument used. TCRdb reprocessed the reads into one record per CDR3 protein sequence, lacking DNA. This sample's clone table shows over 250,000 distinct CDR3 sequences. The ten largest clones take up 4% to 5% of the sample. The sample was blood T cells: a sorted CD56 or NKG2C T cell subset, CD4+ or CD8+ T cells, or bulk PBMC T cells (not recorded which). Receptors were obtained from a woman aged 18 to 75 in good health.

The chain has TRBV30 and TRBJ1-1; TCRdb indicates TRBD1, and absent DNA this call remains unverified. The CDR3 has 14 residues. Germline values: CDR1 GTSNPN, CDR2 SVGIG (reference sequence). The CDR3 sequence: CASTRQGWDTEAFF.

J is TRBJ2-1 and V is TRBV14. CDR3 length: 16 amino acids. Germline V CDR1 and CDR2: SGHDN, FVKESK. CDR3 amino acids: CASRGSIAQIYNEQFF.

The J gene is TRBJ2-5, the V gene TRBV28; TCRdb's D gene call, TRBD2, goes unchecked for lack of DNA. Germline-derived CDR1 and CDR2 are MDHEN and SYDVKM. The CDR3 is made up of 15 amino acids. CDR3 amino acids: CASSLVGRGTETQYF.

The V gene is TRBV6-2 or TRBV6-3, the J gene TRBJ1-5; TCRdb selects TRBD1, and the lack of DNA leaves this call unchecked. The CDR3 is 13 residues long. Germline V gene data show CDR1 as MNHEY and CDR2 as SVGEGT. The CDR3 loop reads CASRRQGRQPQHF.

The chain's CDR3 is CASSRTGLAVKGAQYF. The chain links TRBV6-1 to TRBJ2-5; lacking DNA, the TRBD2 call made by TCRdb goes unchecked. Germline V gene sequence: CDR1 MNHNS, CDR2 SASEGT. The CDR3 sequence is 16 residues long.

The chain joins TRBV9 to TRBJ2-3; TCRdb designates TRBD1, a call that cannot be tested without DNA. The CDR3 sequence is 16 residues long. The V gene's germline CDR1 is SGDLS and CDR2 YYNGEE. The CDR3 sequence: CASSGRDRGRTDTQYF.

The V and J genes are TRBV5-1 and TRBJ2-5; with no DNA, the TCRdb D assignment of TRBD1 cannot be verified. Germline V gene data show CDR1 as SGHRS and CDR2 as YFSETQ. CDR3 length: 14 residues. The chain's CDR3 is CASSLSGTEETQYF.

V gene TRBV2 combines with J gene TRBJ2-1; the TCRdb D gene call, TRBD1, has no DNA to confirm it. Germline V gene sequence: CDR1 SNHLY, CDR2 FYNNEI. The CDR3 spans 11 residues. The CDR3 region is CASRQGDEQFF.

V gene TRBV20-1 combines with J gene TRBJ1-2; TCRdb's assignment of TRBD1 cannot be checked, as there is no DNA. CDR1 DFQATT and CDR2 SNEGSKA come from the germline V gene (reference sequence). The CDR3 covers 14 residues. The CDR3 reads CSAIYRGAEYGYTF.

The chain has TRBV7-2 and TRBJ1-2. Looked up from germline, CDR1 is SGHTA and CDR2 is FQGNSA. The CDR3 totals 14 residues. The chain's CDR3 is CASSSEAVPDGYTF.

The chain is built from TRBV4-3 and TRBJ2-3; with no DNA, the TCRdb D assignment of TRBD1 cannot be verified. Germline-derived CDR1 and CDR2 are LGHNA and YSLEER. The CDR3 length is 16 residues. CDR3 residues: CASSQDQPGGADTQYF.

The J gene is TRBJ2-1, the V gene TRBV5-1; the D gene TCRdb calls, TRBD2, cannot be checked with no DNA. Germline V gene data show CDR1 as SGHRS and CDR2 as YFSETQ. This CDR3 has 17 amino acids. CDR3 loop: CASIPDRGLAGSTEQFF.

The chain joins TRBV20-1 to TRBJ2-3; TCRdb gives TRBD2 as the D gene, but with no DNA this cannot be confirmed. The germline CDR1 and CDR2 sequences are DFQATT and SNEGSKA (reference sequence). CDR3 length: 13 residues. The CDR3 loop is CSALGGDTDTQYF.

This chain joins TRBV28 and TRBJ2-3; TCRdb indicates TRBD1, and absent DNA this call remains unverified. The CDR3 has 14 amino acids. Germline CDR1 is MDHEN and CDR2 is SYDVKM. Here the CDR3 reads CASRNGGSGGTQYF.

The CDR3 reads CASSRTVEETQYF. The chain carries TRBV6-1 and TRBJ2-5; TCRdb outputs TRBD1, but without DNA this stays unchecked. This CDR3 comprises 13 residues. Germline CDR1 is MNHNS and CDR2 is SASEGT.

The V gene is TRBV6-2 or TRBV6-3, the J gene TRBJ2-3; the TRBD1 assignment by TCRdb is unverifiable without DNA. Per the germline V gene, CDR1 is MNHEY and CDR2 is SVGEGT. This CDR3 comprises 15 residues. The CDR3 protein is CASSYRGTGSDTQYF.

This sequence joins TRBV3-1 and TRBJ2-1. The CDR3 has 12 amino acids. From germline, CDR1 is LGHDT and CDR2 YNNKEL (reference sequence). CDR3 sequence reads: CASSQVFAEQFF.

The V gene is TRBV15, the J gene TRBJ2-3. Germline lookup yields CDR1 LNHNV and CDR2 YYDKDF (reference sequence). The CDR3 is made up of 13 amino acids. This chain's CDR3 is CATSRRDTDTQYF.

V gene TRBV18 combines with J gene TRBJ1-2. Germline V gene data show CDR1 as KGHSH and CDR2 as LQKENI. The CDR3 sequence is 13 residues long. The CDR3 sequence: CASSPSGYYGYTF.

CDR3 amino acids: CSAATVLTDTQYF. This chain connects TRBV29-1 to TRBJ2-3. The CDR3 has 13 residues. The V gene's germline CDR1 is SQVTM and CDR2 ANQGSEA.

V and J are TRBV7-2 and TRBJ2-7; TCRdb calls TRBD1, which cannot be checked without DNA. Germline V gene lookup returns CDR1 SGHTA and CDR2 FQGNSA. The CDR3 length is 13 residues. The CDR3 spells CASTPGPTYEQYF.

This chain connects TRBV5-4 to TRBJ2-6. The CDR3 contains 16 residues. Germline V gene lookup returns CDR1 SGHNT and CDR2 YYREEE (reference sequence). The CDR3 sequence: CASSLSVGSGANVLTF.

This chain joins TRBV20-1 and TRBJ1-4. The CDR3 is made up of 14 amino acids. CDR1 and CDR2 (germline): DFQATT, SNEGSKA (reference sequence). The chain's CDR3 is CSAPFKLGNEKLFF.

The CDR3 loop reads CASTHIQETQYF. J is TRBJ2-5 and V is TRBV7-2. This CDR3 spans 12 amino acids. Germline CDR1 SGHTA, CDR2 FQGNSA. Based on the CDR3 plus reference TRBV7-2 and TRBJ2-5, the full variable domain is GAGVSQSPSNKVTEKGKDVELRCDPISGHTALYWYRQSLGQGLEFLIYFQGNSAPDKSGLPSDRFSAERTGGSVSTLTIQRTQQEDSAVYLCASTHIQETQYFGPGTRLLVL.

CDR3 residues: CSARSEGGNTGELFF. The chain recombines TRBV20-1 with TRBJ2-2; the TRBD1 assignment by TCRdb is unverifiable without DNA. Per the germline V gene, CDR1 is DFQATT and CDR2 is SNEGSKA (reference sequence). The CDR3 is 15 amino acids.

This chain connects TRBV19 to TRBJ2-1; TCRdb's D gene call, TRBD2, goes unchecked for lack of DNA. Germline CDR1 is LNHDA and CDR2 is SQIVND (reference sequence). This CDR3 has 17 residues. CDR3 residues: CASSIIGLDSRYNEQFF. Full variable domain (missing parts from reference TRBV19 and TRBJ2-1): DGGITQSPKYLFRKEGQNVTLSCEQNLNHDAMYWYRQDPGQGLRLIYYSQIVNDFQKGDIAEGYSVSREKKESFPLTVTSAQKNPTAFYLCASSIIGLDSRYNEQFFGPGTRLTVL.

The genes are TRBV12-3 or TRBV12-4 and TRBJ1-2; TCRdb's D call, TRBD1, is unchecked because there is no DNA. The CDR3 is 16 amino acids. The CDR3 reads CASSLSRPLRAFGYTF.

The chain is built from TRBV20-1 and TRBJ1-1; TCRdb returns TRBD1, unconfirmable since there is no DNA. Per germline, CDR1 DFQATT and CDR2 SNEGSKA (reference sequence). This CDR3 has 13 residues. The CDR3 is CSAMGGLNTEAFF.

The chain combines TRBV5-1 with TRBJ2-5. This CDR3 has 13 amino acids. Germline V gene data show CDR1 as SGHRS and CDR2 as YFSETQ. This chain's CDR3 is CASSVPSGETQYF.

V gene TRBV7-9 combines with J gene TRBJ2-3. Germline V CDR1 and CDR2: SEHNR, FQNEAQ (reference sequence). The CDR3 runs 15 residues. CDR3 sequence reads: CASSFSGRKADTQYF.

This chain connects TRBV29-1 to TRBJ2-2; absent DNA, TCRdb's TRBD2 call cannot be checked. CDR1 is SQVTM and CDR2 is ANQGSEA in the germline V gene. The CDR3 covers 15 residues. Here the CDR3 reads CSVGTSGVGTGELFF.

The rearrangement uses TRBV12-3 or TRBV12-4 and TRBJ2-5; without DNA, the TCRdb call of TRBD1 cannot be checked. CDR3 length: 16 amino acids. The CDR3 region is CASRPTGAKYQETQYF.